This TCR beta chain was recorded in a study of shared clonotypes between healthy human individuals. Looked up from germline, CDR1 is SGHAT and CDR2 is FQDESV (reference sequence). The CDR3 extends over 13 amino acids. V lost 2 bases and J lost 6, with 7 bases in between. Assay: immunoSEQ multiplex PCR; the TCRdb copy retains only in-frame clones and omits some. The sample consists of approximately 740,000 clones, about 74% of them appearing once. To note about this clone: This may be a read error: a much more frequent sequence differs by one nucleotide.

This rearrangement joins TRBV11-1 to TRBJ2-2; the D call may be TRBD1 or TRBD2 (5 bases each). This sequence was found in a woman aged 30 to 39 in good health. The sequenced sample was memory CD4+ T cells sorted from blood. Subset: CD45RA-negative fraction. CDR3 sequence (DNA): TGTGCCAGCAGCTTATTGGGGGCCGGGGAGCTGTTTTTT. It encodes CASSLLGAGELFF.